The 26 T cell receptor beta chains below were found in one sample sequenced in a study of blood T cells in healthy people across ages. Through a sample-barcoded 5' primer and a J-beta primer mix, a second PCR was run for 7 to 11 cycles. TCRdb reprocessed the 5' RACE reads via MiXCR and lists one record per CDR3 protein. The sample holds some 1.5 million distinct CDR3 sequences, 28% seen once. The sequencing sample was made of blood. All receptors come from a woman aged 25-40 years in good health.

This clonotype was detected ten times or more. The V and J genes are TRBV28 and TRBJ2-7, with 7 bases identical to TRBD1. Germline loops: CDR1 MDHEN, CDR2 SYDVKM. With V trimmed by 8 bases and J by 6 bases, 10 bases remained unmatched. This CDR3 comprises 13 residues. CDR3 in amino acids: CASSGQALVEQYF. In DNA, the CDR3 is TGTGCCAGCTCCGGACAGGCCCTCGTCGAGCAGTACTTC.

This clonotype showed up just a few times. CDR3 residues: CASAFWTPNEKLFF. CDR3 DNA: TGTGCCAGCGCCTTTTGGACACCCAATGAAAAACTGTTTTTT. The chain combines TRBV6-1 with TRBJ1-4, with TRBD1 as a possible D gene (5 bases). The CDR3 is 14 amino acids. Germline V CDR1 and CDR2: MNHNS, SASEGT. V lost 8 bases to trimming and J lost 5 bases, with 15 bases between them.

This sequence joins TRBV20-1 and TRBJ2-3; a possible D gene is TRBD1 (5 bases). V lost 6 bases and J lost 4, with 26 bases in between. Looked up from germline, CDR1 is DFQATT and CDR2 is SNEGSKA (reference sequence). The CDR3 runs 17 residues. CDR3 sequence (DNA): TGCAGTGCCACCTCACCCGCATGGGGCATGTCAGCAGATACGCAGTATTTT. As protein: CSATSPAWGMSADTQYF.

The V and J genes are TRBV5-1 and TRBJ2-7; D might be TRBD1 (6 bases). V was pared by 4 bases and J by 3 bases, with 17 bases between. Germline-derived CDR1 and CDR2 are SGHRS and YFSETQ. The CDR3 contains 15 residues. The CDR3 sequence is CASSKFGDTNYEQYF. CDR3 DNA sequence: TGCGCCAGCAGCAAATTCGGGGACACTAACTACGAGCAGTACTTC.

A few counts support this clonotype. The chain recombines TRBV11-2 with TRBJ2-1; D gene uncertain. CDR3 length equals 15 residues. The V gene's germline CDR1 is SGHAT and CDR2 FQNNGV. V gave up 0 bases and J gave up 1 base, with 7 bases separating them. The CDR3 loop reads CASSLDPDSYNEQFF. The CDR3 nucleotides read TGTGCCAGCAGCTTAGATCCTGATTCCTACAATGAGCAGTTCTTC.

The chain employs TRBV20-1 and TRBJ1-2, with 7 positions matching TRBD1. CDR1 and CDR2 (germline): DFQATT, SNEGSKA (reference sequence). The V and J ends lost 6 bases and 1 base, in that order; junction bases with no gene match: 8. The CDR3 spans 14 residues. CDR3 loop: CSATGQLLNYGYTF. CDR3 sequence (DNA): TGCAGTGCAACGGGACAGCTCCTTAACTATGGCTACACCTTC.

This clonotype was seen more than once but under ten times. The V gene is TRBV29-1, the J gene TRBJ2-1, with D unresolved. The CDR3 has 11 residues. The germline CDR1 and CDR2 sequences are SQVTM and ANQGSEA. The V and J ends lost 6 bases and 7 bases respectively, with 10 bases between them. The CDR3 protein is CSVSSKNEQFF. The CDR3 nucleotides are TGCAGCGTAAGTTCAAAGAATGAGCAGTTCTTC.

There are many counts of this clonotype. The junction departs from the called germline gene at one end, perhaps through a read error. This sequence joins TRBV5-1 and TRBJ1-2; TRBD1 agrees at 7 bases. CDR1 and CDR2 from the germline V gene are SGHRS and YFSETQ. The CDR3 is 13 amino acids. The CDR3 loop reads CASSLTGENGYTF. DNA of the CDR3: TGTGCCAGCAGCCTAACAGGGGAGAATGGCTACACCTTC.

This clonotype was seen a few times. This CDR3 is CASSVGAGFENIQYF. For the CDR3, the DNA is TGTGCCAGCAGCGTAGGCGCGGGGTTTGAAAACATTCAGTACTTC. J is TRBJ2-4 and V is TRBV9, with D possibly matching TRBD2 (6 bases). Germline lookup yields CDR1 SGDLS and CDR2 YYNGEE. The CDR3 covers 15 residues. V was trimmed by 0 bases and J by 5 bases, leaving 12 bases between them.

This clonotype was observed a handful of times. The V gene is TRBV7-2, the J gene TRBJ2-7; weak D call: TRBD1 (6 bases). Germline V gene lookup returns CDR1 SGHTA and CDR2 FQGNSA. The CDR3 runs to 12 residues. The V gene lost 6 bases and the J gene lost 3 bases, with 9 bases spanning the gap. Here the CDR3 DNA reads TGTGCCAGCAGGGACAGACTCTACGAGCAGTACTTC. Amino acids: CASRDRLYEQYF.

This clonotype was counted only a few times. The CDR3: CSARTRGRPYEQYF. The CDR3 DNA sequence: TGCAGTGCTAGAACCAGGGGGCGACCCTACGAGCAGTACTTC. The genes are TRBV20-1 and TRBJ2-7; TRBD1 aligns across 8 bases. The CDR3 is 14 residues long. V lost 2 bases, J lost 2 bases, and 5 bases stayed unmatched. Germline CDR1 and CDR2: DFQATT and SNEGSKA (reference sequence).

This clonotype turned up a few times. The chain combines TRBV20-1 with TRBJ2-7; 10 bases agree with TRBD1. V shed 0 bases, J shed 4 bases, and the junction held 6 bases outside the gene matches. The CDR3 is 15 amino acids. Germline CDR1 is DFQATT and CDR2 is SNEGSKA (reference sequence). The CDR3 DNA reads as TGCAGTGCTAGAGATTTCGGACAGGGGGGGTACGAGCAGTACTTC. Protein product: CSARDFGQGGYEQYF.

A remark on this clonotype: Mismatch with germline at one junction end may stem from a read error. V usage is TRBV5-1 and J usage is TRBJ2-7; maybe TRBD1 (6 bases). Germline assignment: CDR1 SGHRS and CDR2 YFSETQ. This CDR3 spans 13 amino acids. As DNA, the CDR3 is TGCACCAGCAGCGTCCGGGACAACTACGAGCAGTACTTC. This translates into CTSSVRDNYEQYF.

This clonotype was picked up a small number of times. This chain joins TRBV6-6 and TRBJ1-2; D unclear. Germline CDR1 MNHNY, CDR2 SVGAGI (reference sequence). CDR3 length: 16 amino acids. Trimming pared 9 bases from V and 2 bases from J, leaving 22 bases between. The CDR3 DNA is TGTGCCAGTAGCCTGGGGTCGACGGCCAGAAACTATGGCTACACCTTC. This gives the protein CASSLGSTARNYGYTF.

V is TRBV5-1 and J is TRBJ2-7, with TRBD1 matching 9 bases. The CDR3 spans 16 residues. Per germline, CDR1 SGHRS and CDR2 YFSETQ. V trimming: 4 bases; J trimming: 3 bases; junction bases outside the gene matches: 11. The CDR3 region is CASSGGAGQGFYEQYF. Here the CDR3 DNA reads TGCGCCAGCAGCGGGGGGGCGGGACAGGGTTTCTACGAGCAGTACTTC.

The chain employs TRBV7-2 and TRBJ2-3; D is undetermined. V was cut by 5 bases and J by 1 base, with 13 bases left in between. The length of the CDR3 is 15 residues. In germline, CDR1 is SGHTA, CDR2 FQGNSA. In nucleotides, the CDR3 is TGTGCCAGCAGCCCCTCTGGTCCCGGCACAGATACGCAGTATTTT. It codes for CASSPSGPGTDTQYF.

This clonotype occurred many times. At one end, the junction sequence differs from germline, possibly due to a read error. V gene TRBV7-3 combines with J gene TRBJ2-1, with 13 bases lining up with TRBD2. Germline V gives CDR1 SGHTA, CDR2 FQGTGA. The CDR3 spans 15 residues. The CDR3 loop is CASSLTSGGDNEQFF. CDR3 nucleotides: TGCGCCAGCAGCTTAACTAGCGGGGGGGACAATGAGCAGTTCTTC.

This clonotype was seen only a few times. The chain combines TRBV2 with TRBJ2-7; no reliable D call. Looked up from germline, CDR1 is SNHLY and CDR2 is FYNNEI. Trimming took 6 bases from V and 4 from J, leaving 10 bases between them. This CDR3 region has 12 residues. CDR3 sequence reads: CASRANHYEQYF. CDR3 nucleotides: TGTGCCAGCAGAGCTAATCATTACGAGCAGTACTTC.

This clonotype was observed at least ten times. The chain uses TRBV29-1 and TRBJ2-4, with a tentative D call TRBD2 (6 bases). The CDR3 contains 12 residues. Trimming took off 5 bases at V and 8 bases at J, with 13 bases between the two ends. CDR1 and CDR2 (germline): SQVTM, ANQGSEA. As DNA, the CDR3 is TGCAGCGTTCTGGCGGGACGGGACATTCAGTACTTC. Its translation is CSVLAGRDIQYF.

This clonotype was picked up one time. The J gene is TRBJ2-1, the V gene TRBV5-5, with 13 nucleotides matching TRBD2. The CDR3 is 16 residues long. Germline V gene data show CDR1 as SGHKS and CDR2 as YYEKEE (reference sequence). J gave up 5 bases and V 4 bases, and 6 bases lay outside the gene matches. The CDR3 loop is CASSLPGLAGDNEQFF. The CDR3 DNA is TGTGCCAGCAGCCTACCTGGACTAGCGGGAGACAATGAGCAGTTCTTC.

The genes are TRBV6-2 or TRBV6-3 and TRBJ2-5; possible D gene TRBD1, 6 bases. Germline-derived CDR1 and CDR2 are MNHEY and SVGEGT. V shed 4 bases and J shed 11 bases, with 20 bases lying between them. The CDR3 length is 14 residues. The CDR3 coding sequence is TGTGCCAGCAGTTCGGGGCCTTTCAGAGGACAGCAGTACTTC. This encodes CASSSGPFRGQQYF.

The V call is TRBV7-2, the J call TRBJ1-3, with D hard to call. Deletions cut 6 bases from V and 7 bases from J, with 16 bases between. The CDR3 runs to 14 residues. In germline, CDR1 is SGHTA, CDR2 FQGNSA. CDR3 DNA sequence: TGTGCCAGCAGTCAAGCGGGGATGCGTAACACCATATATTTT. Encoded protein: CASSQAGMRNTIYF.

The rearrangement uses TRBV28 and TRBJ2-7, with D hard to call. The V gene lost 5 bases and the J gene lost 0 bases, with 17 bases spanning the gap. This CDR3 has 16 residues. Germline V gives CDR1 MDHEN, CDR2 SYDVKM. The DNA of the CDR3 is TGTGCCAGCAGTCCCACTCGGACGTCCGACTCCTACGAGCAGTACTTC. This encodes CASSPTRTSDSYEQYF.

V usage is TRBV20-1 and J usage is TRBJ2-7; D is ambiguous. Trimming took 1 base from V and 0 from J, leaving 10 bases between them. Looked up from germline, CDR1 is DFQATT and CDR2 is SNEGSKA (reference sequence). The length of the CDR3 is 14 residues. The CDR3 DNA is TGCAGTGCTAGAGGAGGTATAAGCTCCTACGAGCAGTACTTC. Translated: CSARGGISSYEQYF.

This clonotype came up a few times. V and J are TRBV5-1 and TRBJ1-1; weak D call: TRBD1 (6 bases). Germline values: CDR1 SGHRS, CDR2 YFSETQ. This CDR3 has 14 residues. Deletions cut 4 bases from V and 6 bases from J, with 16 bases between. CDR3 nucleotide sequence: TGCGCCAGCAGCCTTATACAGGGACCCGCTGAAGCTTTCTTT. Residues: CASSLIQGPAEAFF.

The chain combines TRBV2 with TRBJ2-1, with D tentatively TRBD2 (6 bases). Germline CDR1 SNHLY, CDR2 FYNNEI. Trimming removed 6 bases at V and 4 bases at J, with 19 bases between. The CDR3 spans 16 residues. The DNA of the CDR3 is TGTGCCAGCAGAGCAAGTTCGGGACTGGGTTACAATGAGCAGTTCTTC. This codes for CASRASSGLGYNEQFF.